The 25 T cell receptor beta chains presented below share a single source sample, sequenced in a study of T-cell reconstitution after alpha-beta-depleted transplantation in children. Unique molecular identifiers were incorporated into the prepared TCRbeta library. TCRdb fed the PCR reads into MiXCR, producing one record per CDR3 protein. Of hundreds of thousands of distinct CDR3 sequences in the sample, 16% were seen once. Specimen: PBMCs from the stem cell graft donor, collected from the stem cell graft. These receptors were collected from a human donor who donated a stem cell graft to a child with acute myeloid leukemia.

This clonotype appeared a few times. The chain links TRBV20-1 to TRBJ1-5; weak D call: TRBD1 (6 bases). The CDR3 is 12 residues long. Looked up from germline, CDR1 is DFQATT and CDR2 is SNEGSKA (reference sequence). Trimming pared 7 bases from V and 7 bases from J, leaving 14 bases between. The CDR3 loop is CSVVQGGQPQHF. For the CDR3, the DNA is TGCAGTGTTGTACAGGGCGGCCAGCCCCAGCATTTT.

This clonotype turned up a few times. The chain employs TRBV20-1 and TRBJ1-5; no clear D. The CDR3 has 12 amino acids. The germline V gene has CDR1 DFQATT and CDR2 SNEGSKA (reference sequence). Trimming removed 3 bases at V and 4 bases at J, with 7 bases between. Here the CDR3 DNA reads TGCAGTGCTAGTTCTGGGAATCAGCCCCAGCATTTT. It yields the protein CSASSGNQPQHF.

This clonotype was picked up a small number of times. The rearrangement uses TRBV7-2 and TRBJ1-1; perhaps TRBD1 as D (5 bases). The germline CDR1 and CDR2 sequences are SGHTA and FQGNSA. V was pared by 3 bases and J by 6 bases, with 20 bases between. This CDR3 contains 16 residues. The CDR3 region is CASSFKRQSWESEAFF. The CDR3 DNA is TGTGCCAGCAGCTTTAAACGACAGTCCTGGGAATCTGAAGCTTTCTTT. Full variable domain (outside the CDR3, taken from reference TRBV7-2 and TRBJ1-1): GAGVSQSPSNKVTEKGKDVELRCDPISGHTALYWYRQSLGQGLEFLIYFQGNSAPDKSGLPSDRFSAERTGGSVSTLTIQRTQQEDSAVYLCASSFKRQSWESEAFFGQGTRLTVV.

This chain connects TRBV20-1 to TRBJ1-4; no clear D gene. Germline values: CDR1 DFQATT, CDR2 SNEGSKA (reference sequence). V was pared by 3 bases and J by 4 bases, with 9 bases between. The CDR3 is 13 amino acids. CDR3 nucleotides: TGCAGTGCTAGGGACGGTTATAATGAAAAACTGTTTTTT. Translating it yields CSARDGYNEKLFF.

This clonotype was recorded at least ten times. The chain recombines TRBV5-4 with TRBJ1-2, with TRBD1 matching 7 bases. The germline CDR1 and CDR2 sequences are SGHNT and YYREEE (reference sequence). V shed 1 base and J 5 bases; nucleotides not matched to a gene: 11. The CDR3 is 16 residues long. The CDR3 DNA is TGTGCCAGCAGCTTGTATTCGACAGGGAGAAGTTATGGCTACACCTTC. The encoded protein is CASSLYSTGRSYGYTF.

This clonotype has a count of ten or more. V usage is TRBV29-1 and J usage is TRBJ2-5; no clear D. Trimming cost V 0 bases and J 4 bases, with 0 bases left between them. This CDR3 region has 10 residues. Germline V gene lookup returns CDR1 SQVTM and CDR2 ANQGSEA. Written as DNA, the CDR3 is TGCAGCGTTGAAGAAGAGACCCAGTACTTC. Translated: CSVEEETQYF.

This sequence joins TRBV11-2 and TRBJ1-1, with D possibly TRBD1 on 5 matching bases. The germline CDR1 and CDR2 sequences are SGHAT and FQNNGV. V lost 3 bases and J lost 3, with 14 bases in between. The CDR3 runs 15 residues. The CDR3 region is CASSLSDGGYTEAFF. The CDR3 DNA reads TGTGCCAGCAGCTTGTCCGATGGGGGGTACACTGAAGCTTTCTTT.

The chain carries TRBV6-1 and TRBJ1-5, with TRBD1 as a possible D gene (5 bases). Germline assignment: CDR1 MNHNS and CDR2 SASEGT. The CDR3 has 14 residues. V was shortened by 7 bases and J by 1 base, with 11 bases between the two germline ends. CDR3 coding DNA: TGTGCCAGCATCCACCAGGGCAGCAATCAGCCCCAGCATTTT. This gives the protein CASIHQGSNQPQHF.

This clonotype was counted a few times. Its ends do not fully match the called genes, so a read error is possible. This CDR3 is CASILQGRPQETQYF. DNA for the CDR3: TGTGCCAGCATCTTACAGGGAAGGCCCCAAGAGACCCAGTACTTC. The chain is built from TRBV7-9 and TRBJ2-5, with a tentative D call TRBD1 (6 bases). The CDR3 runs 15 residues. Germline V gene sequence: CDR1 SEHNR, CDR2 FQNEAQ (reference sequence).

The V and J genes are TRBV20-1 and TRBJ2-5; 10 nucleotides line up with TRBD2. The germline V gene encodes CDR1 DFQATT and CDR2 SNEGSKA (reference sequence). J gave up 5 bases and V 0 bases, and 9 bases lay outside the gene matches. The CDR3 extends over 16 amino acids. The CDR3: CSARDRSGGMLETQYF. The DNA of the CDR3 is TGCAGTGCTAGAGACCGTAGCGGGGGGATGTTGGAGACCCAGTACTTC.

The J gene is TRBJ2-5, the V gene TRBV20-1, with D hard to call. The length of the CDR3 is 12 residues. The ends were cut back, 5 bases at V and 2 bases at J, with 9 bases in the middle. Germline CDR1 is DFQATT and CDR2 is SNEGSKA (reference sequence). CDR3 nucleotides: TGCAGTGCTGAGGCAGCTCAAGAGACCCAGTACTTC. It specifies CSAEAAQETQYF.

The CDR3 loop is CASSEAGKPYEQYF. DNA of the CDR3: TGCGCCAGCAGTGAGGCAGGAAAACCCTACGAGCAGTACTTC. The chain links TRBV10-1 to TRBJ2-7, with unresolved D. CDR1 is WNHNN, CDR2 SYGVQD, per germline (reference sequence). The CDR3 loop spans 14 amino acids. V was clipped by 2 bases and J by 2 bases, with 10 bases between them.

This clonotype was seen a handful of times. The V call is TRBV11-2, the J call TRBJ2-7; unclear D gene. V was trimmed by 5 bases and J by 0 bases, leaving 11 bases between them. From germline, CDR1 is SGHAT and CDR2 FQNNGV. This CDR3 contains 14 residues. The CDR3 protein is CASSLLESSYEQYV. CDR3 DNA sequence: TGTGCCAGCAGCCTCCTAGAAAGCTCCTACGAGCAGTACGTC.

This clonotype was counted between two and nine times. The chain is built from TRBV7-2 and TRBJ2-3, with D perhaps TRBD2 (7 bases). The ends were cut back, 0 bases at V and 4 bases at J, with 11 bases in the middle. The CDR3 loop spans 15 amino acids. The germline gives CDR1 SGHTA, CDR2 FQGNSA. The CDR3 DNA reads as TGTGCCAGCAGCTTAGCGGGGGGGGGCGCAGATACGCAGTATTTT. Translated, it gives CASSLAGGGADTQYF.

The rearrangement joins TRBV20-1 to TRBJ1-5, with 9 positions matching TRBD1. The CDR3 is 15 amino acids. J was trimmed by 11 bases and V by 1 base; bases with no gene match: 12. Germline values: CDR1 DFQATT, CDR2 SNEGSKA (reference sequence). CDR3 residues: CSARAETGGSLAQHF. CDR3 in DNA: TGCAGTGCTAGAGCAGAGACAGGGGGTTCTCTGGCCCAGCATTTT.

This clonotype came up many times. V is TRBV20-1 and J is TRBJ1-1; D unclear. The V end lost 1 base, the J end lost 4 bases, and 22 bases lay between the germline ends. The CDR3 consists of 17 residues. The germline CDR1 and CDR2 sequences are DFQATT and SNEGSKA (reference sequence). For the CDR3, the DNA is TGCAGTGCTAGAGTCCCCATCGTGGGTAGGGTTCGCACTGAAGCTTTCTTT. Its translation: CSARVPIVGRVRTEAFF.

This clonotype was counted a few times. This rearrangement joins TRBV7-9 to TRBJ1-5, with D perhaps TRBD1 (5 bases). CDR1 SEHNR and CDR2 FQNEAQ come from the germline V gene (reference sequence). The CDR3 is 15 amino acids. Trimming removed 5 bases from V and 4 bases from J, with 15 bases in between. The CDR3 region is CASSLTEGINQPQHF. In nucleotides, the CDR3 is TGTGCCAGCAGCCTCACCGAGGGGATTAATCAGCCCCAGCATTTT.

This clonotype has a count of ten or more. The chain uses TRBV20-1 and TRBJ2-1, with D perhaps matching TRBD2 (5 bases). Trimming pared 4 bases from V and 8 bases from J, leaving 9 bases between. CDR3 length equals 11 residues. Per the germline V gene, CDR1 is DFQATT and CDR2 is SNEGSKA (reference sequence). DNA of the CDR3: TGCAGTGCTAATCCCGGGGATGAGCAGTTCTTC. Residues: CSANPGDEQFF.

V and J are TRBV11-2 and TRBJ2-3; no firm D call. The CDR3 has 15 amino acids. The germline V and J ends were trimmed by 0 bases and 3 bases, with 10 bases remaining between them. Germline V gene data show CDR1 as SGHAT and CDR2 as FQNNGV. CDR3 protein: CASSLEWSRTDTQYF. DNA of the CDR3: TGTGCCAGCAGCTTAGAGTGGTCCCGTACAGATACGCAGTATTTT.

The chain has TRBV6-5 and TRBJ2-5, with D uncertain. V lost 2 bases and J lost 1, with 14 bases in between. Germline-derived CDR1 and CDR2 are MNHEY and SVGAGI. This CDR3 has 16 residues. In nucleotides, the CDR3 is TGTGCCAGCAGTTACGGTGTTTCCATCGTCCAAGAGACCCAGTACTTC. Protein product: CASSYGVSIVQETQYF.

The chain uses TRBV27 and TRBJ2-2; 9 nucleotides match TRBD2. The V gene end was trimmed by 2 bases and the J gene end by 7 bases; junction bases not matched to a gene: 5. Germline CDR1 reads MNHEY; CDR2 reads SMNVEV (reference sequence). The CDR3 is 15 amino acids. The CDR3 nucleotides are TGTGCCAGCAGTTTAAGGCGGGGGGGCAGCGGGGAGCTGTTTTTT. As protein: CASSLRRGGSGELFF.

This rearrangement joins TRBV7-6 to TRBJ2-7; tentatively, D is TRBD2 (5 bases). Deletions cut 5 bases from V and 7 bases from J, with 15 bases between. The V gene's germline CDR1 is SGHVS and CDR2 FNYEAQ. The CDR3 consists of 13 residues. The CDR3 bases are TGTGCCAGCAGCCACCGGACTGCCCTTGAGCAGTACTTC. Translating gives CASSHRTALEQYF.

This sequence joins TRBV4-2 and TRBJ1-1; D is undetermined. Germline-derived CDR1 and CDR2 are LGHNA and YNFKEQ. With 3 bases removed from V and 3 bases from J, the gap between germline ends came to 17 bases. The CDR3 length is 16 residues. The CDR3 coding sequence is TGTGCCAGCAGCCAGAGAGGTGGGCGGTCCTACACTGAAGCTTTCTTT. It translates to CASSQRGGRSYTEAFF.

This clonotype appeared many times. This rearrangement joins TRBV12-3 or TRBV12-4 to TRBJ1-5, with D possibly being TRBD1 (5 bases). The CDR3 loop spans 17 amino acids. Deletions cut 5 bases from V and 4 bases from J, with 21 bases between. The chain's CDR3 is CASSRASIRAVNQPQHF. Written as DNA, the CDR3 is TGTGCCAGCAGTCGGGCCTCAATCAGGGCCGTGAATCAGCCCCAGCATTTT.

V is TRBV20-1 and J is TRBJ2-1, with TRBD2 matching over 8 bases. V was clipped by 1 base and J by 9 bases; unmatched bases: 14. The CDR3 spans 16 residues. In germline, CDR1 is DFQATT, CDR2 SNEGSKA (reference sequence). Written as DNA, the CDR3 is TGCAGTGCTAGAGGATCGGCGGGGGGCCTACAGGGTGAGCAGTTCTTC. Translated: CSARGSAGGLQGEQFF.